This entry concerns a single T cell receptor beta chain. Its antigen specificity is not known. It has no much larger one-base neighbor in the sample; base qualities were not kept. This sample stems from a study of technical replicates of blood from several donors (dated by TCRdb to about 2017). The CDR3 has 12 amino acids, counting the end cysteine and phenylalanine. Only the CDR3 DNA stays, 36 bases, in frame from base 1. V is shortened by 5 bases, J by 7 bases, and the region joining them spans 12 bases. The germline V gene encodes CDR1 GTSNPN and CDR2 SVGIG (reference sequence). The method behind the library was the immunoSEQ multiplex PCR assay. TCRdb re-hosts the immuneACCESS table, in-frame sequences only. Its copies lack some clones; in the studies checked, an unresolved V gene accounts for under half of them, and the cause for the rest is not known. This sample has 100,000 or so clones in its table, and around 96% of those were observed once. The top ten hold around 0.4% of the sample.

The receptor comes from a human donor in good health. Rearrangement joined TRBV30 to TRBJ2-4; the D gene assignment is ambiguous. Sequenced input: T cells isolated from PBMCs. In nucleotides, the sequence is TGTGCCTGGGCCGGCAGCGTGAACATTCAGTACTTC. It translates to CAWAGSVNIQYF. The CDR3 plus the reference TRBV30 and TRBJ2-4 genes for the other parts give the full variable domain: SQTIHQWPATLVQPVGSPLSLECTVEGTSNPNLYWYRQAAGRGLQLLFYSVGIGQISSEVPQNLSASRPQDRQFILSSKKLLLSDSGFYLCAWAGSVNIQYFGAGTRLSVL.